This T cell receptor beta chain was captured in a study of T cell repertoires in cytomegalovirus infection. Study context: Both CMV infection and a matching HLA type were indicated by public TCR beta signatures.

This clonotype came up many times. TCRdb passed the reads through MiXCR, listing each CDR3 protein once. The data contain about 260,000 distinct CDR3 sequences, around 9% of them seen just once; the ten biggest clones take up roughly 16%. This CDR3 spans 15 amino acids. The V end was cut by 5 bases, the J end by 1 base, with 15 bases between. From germline, CDR1 is SGHTA and CDR2 FQGNSA. The chain employs TRBV7-2 and TRBJ2-7, with D tentatively TRBD1 or TRBD2 (5 bases each). This receptor was taken from a human donor in good health (CMV status not recorded). Some clones in this sample may be carry-over from other donors' samples. Sample: PBMCs. The CDR3 nucleotides are TGTGCCAGCAGCCGCTCCGGGACGGCTTCCTACGAGCAGTACTTC. Protein: CASSRSGTASYEQYF.